The present T cell receptor (beta chain) was sequenced within a study of blood T cell repertoires in COVID-19. Study context: PBMCs, B-cell-depleted T cells, or T cells were the source of the cDNA or gDNA that made up the material.

In its sample, this clone was seen a few times. As originally analysed: Amplification with reference gene primers provided the estimates of nucleated cell counts. TCRdb keeps only in-frame clones here, not all; method: immunoSEQ multiplex PCR. That table is the source of V, J and clone size, and D and trimming were worked out from the DNA. Among around 57,000 clones listed, roughly 84% were seen once. This receptor was identified in a man aged 50-60 years with active COVID-19. Sequenced: peripheral blood.

The CDR3 loop reads CASSLSGYEQYF. CDR3 bases: TGTGCCAGCAGCCTGAGCGGATACGAGCAGTACTTC. V and J are TRBV6-2 or TRBV6-3 and TRBJ2-7; possible D gene TRBD2, 5 bases. The CDR3 has 12 residues. Trimming removed 6 bases at V and 4 bases at J, with 10 bases between. CDR1 and CDR2 (germline): MNHEY, SVGEGT.